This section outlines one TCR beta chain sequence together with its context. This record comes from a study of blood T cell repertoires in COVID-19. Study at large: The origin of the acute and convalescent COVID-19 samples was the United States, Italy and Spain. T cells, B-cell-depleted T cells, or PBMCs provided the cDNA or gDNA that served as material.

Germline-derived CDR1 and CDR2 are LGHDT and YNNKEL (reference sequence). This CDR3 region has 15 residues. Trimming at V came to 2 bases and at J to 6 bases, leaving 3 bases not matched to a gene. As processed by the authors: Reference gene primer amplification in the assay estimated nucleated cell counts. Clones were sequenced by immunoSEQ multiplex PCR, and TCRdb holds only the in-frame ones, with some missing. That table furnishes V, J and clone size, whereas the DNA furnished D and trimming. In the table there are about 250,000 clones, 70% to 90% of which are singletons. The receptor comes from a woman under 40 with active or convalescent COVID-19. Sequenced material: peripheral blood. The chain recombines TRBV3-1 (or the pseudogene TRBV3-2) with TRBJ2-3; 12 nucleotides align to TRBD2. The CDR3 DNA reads TGTGCCAGCAGCCAAACTAGCGGGGGGAGGGATACGCAGTATTTT. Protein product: CASSQTSGGRDTQYF.